A single sample gave rise to the 23 T cell receptor beta chains below, sequenced in a study of control samples from healthy donors and cancer patients. Clones were sequenced by immunoSEQ multiplex PCR, and TCRdb holds only the in-frame ones, with some missing. The sample carries tens of thousands of clones, about 80% recorded once. The source material was PBMCs. The receptors were sampled from a woman between 45 and 65 years old with lung cancer.

The chain employs TRBV7-3 and TRBJ2-5; 11 nucleotides align to TRBD1. Germline V gene sequence: CDR1 SGHTA, CDR2 FQGTGA. V gave up 5 bases and J gave up 5 bases; unmatched junction bases: 7. The CDR3 is 15 residues long. DNA for the CDR3: TGTGCCAGCAGCACGGACAGGGGGCGAGAGGAGACCCAGTACTTC. Residues: CASSTDRGREETQYF.

This chain uses TRBV19 with TRBJ1-1, with no clear D. Trimming stripped 5 bases from V and 6 bases from J, with 19 bases between. Germline CDR1 and CDR2: LNHDA and SQIVND (reference sequence). The CDR3 covers 15 residues. The CDR3 sequence: CASSSRTFDPAEAFF. CDR3 coding DNA: TGTGCCAGTAGTTCCCGGACTTTTGACCCCGCTGAAGCTTTCTTT.

In DNA, the CDR3 is TGTGCCAGCAGTTACTCGGGACAGGGGAACACTGAAGCTTTCTTT. This encodes CASSYSGQGNTEAFF. The chain employs TRBV6-6 and TRBJ1-1; 9 bases map to TRBD1. Germline V CDR1 and CDR2: MNHNY, SVGAGI (reference sequence). J gave up 1 base and V 0 bases, and 0 bases lay outside the gene matches. This CDR3 is built from 15 residues.

The rearrangement links TRBV6-6 to TRBJ1-2; 7 bases fit TRBD1. V shed 5 bases and J 4 bases; nucleotides not matched to a gene: 13. This CDR3 has 16 residues. Germline CDR1 MNHNY, CDR2 SVGAGI (reference sequence). The CDR3 bases are TGTGCCAGCAGTCGACGCATCGACAGGGCCCCCTATGGCTACACCTTC. Residues: CASSRRIDRAPYGYTF.

J is TRBJ1-5 and V is TRBV7-2, with D perhaps TRBD1 (6 bases). This CDR3 is 15 amino acids long. Trimming left V 1 base short and J 5 bases short, with 12 bases between. Germline CDR1 reads SGHTA; CDR2 reads FQGNSA. The DNA for the CDR3 is TGTGCCAGCAGCTTAGAGCGGGGGCGAGATCAGCCCCAGCATTTT. It yields the protein CASSLERGRDQPQHF.

This clone was observed a handful of times. V is TRBV7-2 and J is TRBJ1-5; tentative D call: TRBD1 (5 bases). Germline V gives CDR1 SGHTA, CDR2 FQGNSA. The CDR3 is 15 residues long. Trimming took off 2 bases at V and 5 bases at J, with 13 bases between the two ends. CDR3 amino acids: CASSLTTGRDQPQHF. The CDR3 DNA reads TGTGCCAGCAGCTTAACCACGGGGCGGGATCAGCCCCAGCATTTT. The variable domain in full, with the rest retrieved from reference TRBV7-2 and TRBJ1-5, is GAGVSQSPSNKVTEKGKDVELRCDPISGHTALYWYRQSLGQGLEFLIYFQGNSAPDKSGLPSDRFSAERTGGSVSTLTIQRTQQEDSAVYLCASSLTTGRDQPQHFGDGTRLSIL.

The chain has TRBV5-1 and TRBJ1-1, with D unresolved. The CDR3 length is 13 residues. The ends were cut back, 6 bases at V and 1 base at J, with 10 bases in the middle. Germline CDR1 and CDR2: SGHRS and YFSETQ. CDR3 sequence reads: CASNEGPNTEAFF. The CDR3 DNA follows: TGCGCCAGCAACGAGGGCCCGAACACTGAAGCTTTCTTT.

This chain joins TRBV7-2 and TRBJ1-5, with D tentatively TRBD1 (6 bases). Germline V gene sequence: CDR1 SGHTA, CDR2 FQGNSA. Between the trimmed V and J ends, which lost 2 bases and 5 bases, there was a span of 10 bases. CDR3 length equals 14 residues. Here the CDR3 reads CASSLQGRDQPQHF. DNA of the CDR3: TGTGCCAGCAGCTTACAGGGGCGAGATCAGCCCCAGCATTTT.

This clone has ten or more counts. The chain has TRBV7-9 and TRBJ1-1, with D hard to call. The CDR3 consists of 13 residues. Germline CDR1 is SEHNR and CDR2 is FQNEAQ (reference sequence). V lost 3 bases and J lost 4, with 9 bases in between. In DNA form, the CDR3 reads TGTGCCAGCAGCTTTCAAGGGAGCACTGAAGCTTTCTTT. Translated: CASSFQGSTEAFF.

The chain is built from TRBV4-3 and TRBJ2-7; D gene unclear. The germline V gene encodes CDR1 LGHNA and CDR2 YSLEER. Trimming cost V 0 bases and J 1 base, with 10 bases left between them. The CDR3 contains 15 residues. DNA of the CDR3: TGCGCCAGCAGCCAAGATCGGGCAGTTTCCTACGAGCAGTACTTC. Amino acid sequence: CASSQDRAVSYEQYF.

The CDR3 spells CASSRRDQPPGANVLTF. The CDR3 coding sequence is TGTGCCAGCAGTCGCCGGGACCAACCCCCTGGGGCCAACGTCCTGACTTTC. V gene TRBV27 combines with J gene TRBJ2-6, with D possibly called TRBD1 or TRBD2 (5 bases each). CDR1 and CDR2 from the germline V gene are MNHEY and SMNVEV (reference sequence). Trimming removed 5 bases from V and 2 bases from J, with 16 bases in between. The CDR3 runs to 17 residues.

This clone was found once. This chain joins TRBV19 and TRBJ2-7, with 7 bases identical to TRBD1. The CDR3 totals 15 residues. CDR1 and CDR2 from the germline V gene are LNHDA and SQIVND (reference sequence). V lost 5 bases and J lost 3; bases outside the gene matches: 10. The CDR3 DNA sequence: TGTGCCAGTAGTCTTGGGCAGGGGGAAGTCTACGAGCAGTACTTC. It encodes CASSLGQGEVYEQYF.

This rearrangement joins TRBV9 to TRBJ2-3; D is undetermined. V dropped 4 bases and J dropped 4 bases, with 10 bases sitting between them. Germline V gene data show CDR1 as SGDLS and CDR2 as YYNGEE. CDR3 length: 13 amino acids. The CDR3 region has the DNA TGTGCCAGCAGCATCAACAACGCAGATACGCAGTATTTT. Translation gives CASSINNADTQYF.

The CDR3 coding sequence is TGTGCCAGCAGCCGAGGGGCGTCGAACACTGAAGCTTTCTTT. This codes for CASSRGASNTEAFF. The chain combines TRBV7-8 with TRBJ1-1, with a tentative D call TRBD1 (5 bases). Trimming removed 5 bases at V and 1 base at J, with 11 bases between. CDR3 length: 14 residues. Per the germline V gene, CDR1 is SGHVS and CDR2 is FQNEAQ.

The sample holds one count of this clone. The V gene is TRBV18, the J gene TRBJ1-4; TRBD1 matches at 7 bases. There are 17 residues in the CDR3. CDR1 is KGHSH and CDR2 is LQKENI in the germline V gene. The junction had 8 bases not matched to a gene; V was cut back by 2 bases and J by 2 bases. This CDR3 is CASSPNRGSSTNEKLFF. CDR3 nucleotides: TGTGCCAGCTCACCAAACAGGGGATCATCGACTAATGAAAAACTGTTTTTT.

The chain couples TRBV2 to TRBJ2-1; tentative D call: TRBD1 (5 bases). The CDR3 length is 16 residues. Germline assignment: CDR1 SNHLY and CDR2 FYNNEI. V was trimmed by 6 bases and J by 0 bases, leaving 15 bases between them. CDR3 in DNA: TGTGCCAGCAGGACACAGGAGTCCAGCTCCTACAATGAGCAGTTCTTC. Translated: CASRTQESSSYNEQFF.

The rearrangement joins TRBV11-2 to TRBJ2-7, with D perhaps matching TRBD1 or TRBD2 (5 bases each). The V end was cut by 5 bases, the J end by 0 bases, with 14 bases between. Germline V gene sequence: CDR1 SGHAT, CDR2 FQNNGV. The CDR3 has 15 amino acids. The CDR3 sequence is CASSPSRGSSYEQYF. As DNA, the CDR3 is TGTGCCAGCAGCCCTAGCCGGGGCAGCTCCTACGAGCAGTACTTC. Supplemented by reference TRBV11-2 and TRBJ2-7, the full variable domain reads EAGVAQSPRYKIIEKRQSVAFWCNPISGHATLYWYQQILGQGPKLLIQFQNNGVVDDSQLPKDRFSAERLKGVDSTLKIQPAKLEDSAVYLCASSPSRGSSYEQYFGPGTRLTVT.

V is TRBV7-2 and J is TRBJ2-1; 8 nucleotides match TRBD2. CDR1 is SGHTA and CDR2 is FQGNSA in the germline V gene. This CDR3 spans 13 amino acids. After removal of 10 bases from V and 4 bases from J, the junction contained 6 bases not matched to a gene. The CDR3 region is CATAGGPYNEQFF. In nucleotides, the CDR3 is TGTGCCACGGCGGGGGGACCGTACAATGAGCAGTTCTTC.

The chain recombines TRBV6-1 with TRBJ1-6; D may be TRBD1 (5 bases). Germline V lookup: CDR1 MNHNS, CDR2 SASEGT. The CDR3 consists of 13 residues. The germline V and J ends were trimmed by 3 bases and 10 bases, with 10 bases remaining between them. The CDR3 here is CASSDRGESPLHF. CDR3 DNA: TGTGCCAGCAGTGACCGGGGGGAGTCACCCCTCCACTTT.

V usage is TRBV4-2 and J usage is TRBJ1-1, with D maybe TRBD1 (5 bases). This CDR3 has 15 amino acids. The V gene's germline CDR1 is LGHNA and CDR2 YNFKEQ. V was clipped by 1 base and J by 4 bases, with 13 bases between them. The CDR3 loop is CASSQVGRGGTEAFF. For the CDR3, the DNA is TGTGCCAGCAGCCAAGTGGGTCGGGGGGGCACTGAAGCTTTCTTT.

The chain recombines TRBV4-1 with TRBJ1-4, with D perhaps TRBD1 (6 bases). V was pared by 4 bases and J by 17 bases, with 20 bases between. Germline V gene sequence: CDR1 MGHRA, CDR2 YSYEKL. This CDR3 region has 13 residues. CDR3 loop: CASSPVVGGQPFF. The CDR3 region has the DNA TGCGCCAGCAGCCCGGTAGTTGGAGGACAGCCCTTTTTT.

The chain carries TRBV6-5 and TRBJ2-1; TRBD2 agrees at 8 bases. V shed 0 bases and J 4 bases; nucleotides not matched to a gene: 5. Per the germline V gene, CDR1 is MNHEY and CDR2 is SVGAGI. The CDR3 totals 16 residues. CDR3 sequence: CASSYSELAVYNEQFF. CDR3 coding DNA: TGTGCCAGCAGTTACTCGGAACTAGCGGTTTACAATGAGCAGTTCTTC.

V usage is TRBV5-1 and J usage is TRBJ2-2; unclear D gene. Germline V CDR1 and CDR2: SGHRS, YFSETQ. V was shortened by 1 base and J by 1 base, with 11 bases between the two germline ends. The CDR3 runs 16 residues. The CDR3 loop is CASSLRPALNTGELFF. The CDR3 DNA sequence: TGCGCCAGCAGCTTGCGGCCAGCCTTGAACACCGGGGAGCTGTTTTTT. Variable domain in full (rest from reference TRBV5-1 and TRBJ2-2): KAGVTQTPRYLIKTRGQQVTLSCSPISGHRSVSWYQQTPGQGLQFLFEYFSETQRNKGNFPGRFSGRQFSNSRSEMNVSTLELGDSALYLCASSLRPALNTGELFFGEGSRLTVL.